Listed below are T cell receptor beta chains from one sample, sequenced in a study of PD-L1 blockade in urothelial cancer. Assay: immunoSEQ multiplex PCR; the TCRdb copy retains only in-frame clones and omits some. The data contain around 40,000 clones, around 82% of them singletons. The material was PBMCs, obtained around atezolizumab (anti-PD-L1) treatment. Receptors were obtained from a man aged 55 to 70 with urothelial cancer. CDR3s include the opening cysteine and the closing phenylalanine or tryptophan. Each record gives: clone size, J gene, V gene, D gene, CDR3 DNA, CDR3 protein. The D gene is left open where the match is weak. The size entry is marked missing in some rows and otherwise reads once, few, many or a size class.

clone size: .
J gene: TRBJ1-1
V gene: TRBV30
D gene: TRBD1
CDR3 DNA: TGTGCCTGGAGGCGGGACAGGGGGGTGATCACTGAAGCTTTCTTT
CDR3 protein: CAWRRDRGVITEAFF

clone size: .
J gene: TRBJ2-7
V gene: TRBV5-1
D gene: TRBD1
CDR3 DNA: TGCGCCAGCAGCTCCGGGACAGGGGGCTACGAGCAGTACTTC
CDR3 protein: CASSSGTGGYEQYF

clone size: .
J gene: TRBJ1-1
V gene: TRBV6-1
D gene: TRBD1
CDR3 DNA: TGTGCCAGCACCTCCGGGACAGGAAACACTGAAGCTTTCTTT
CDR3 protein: CASTSGTGNTEAFF

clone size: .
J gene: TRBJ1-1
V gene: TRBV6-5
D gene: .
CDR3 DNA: TGTGCCAGCAGTTACGACGGGGGGAGGAACACTGAAGCTTTCTTT
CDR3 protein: CASSYDGGRNTEAFF

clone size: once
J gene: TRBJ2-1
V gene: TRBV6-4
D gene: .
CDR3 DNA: TGTGCCAGCAGTGACTCTCCAGGGGACCACAATGAGCAGTTCTTC
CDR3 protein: CASSDSPGDHNEQFF

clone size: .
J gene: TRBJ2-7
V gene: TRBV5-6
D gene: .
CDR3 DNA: TGTGCCAGCAGCCTCCTGCGGACAGACATATACGAGCAGTACTTC
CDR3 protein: CASSLLRTDIYEQYF

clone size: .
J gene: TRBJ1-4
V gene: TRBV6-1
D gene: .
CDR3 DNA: TGTGCCAGCAACATGGCAGGGCGTGGAGGGGAACTGTTTTTT
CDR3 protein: CASNMAGRGGELFF

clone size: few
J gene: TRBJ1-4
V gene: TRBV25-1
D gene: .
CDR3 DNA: TGTGCCAGCAGTGCCTATGCAACTAATGAAAAACTGTTTTTT
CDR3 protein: CASSAYATNEKLFF

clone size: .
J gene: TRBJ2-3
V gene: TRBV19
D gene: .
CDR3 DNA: TGTGCCAGTAGTATAGATTCAGGTTTAGATACGCAGTATTTT
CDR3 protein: CASSIDSGLDTQYF

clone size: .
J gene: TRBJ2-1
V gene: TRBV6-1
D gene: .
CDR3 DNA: TGTGCCAGCAGTGAAATTACACCCGCCAATGAGCAGTTCTTC
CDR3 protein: CASSEITPANEQFF

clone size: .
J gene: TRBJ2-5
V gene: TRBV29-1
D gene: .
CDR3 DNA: TGCAGCGTTGATTTACTGGAGACCCAGTACTTC
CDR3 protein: CSVDLLETQYF

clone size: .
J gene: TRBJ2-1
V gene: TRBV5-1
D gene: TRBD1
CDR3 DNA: TGCGCCAGCAGCTTGGGACAGGGTTGGTACAATGAGCAGTTCTTC
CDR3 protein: CASSLGQGWYNEQFF

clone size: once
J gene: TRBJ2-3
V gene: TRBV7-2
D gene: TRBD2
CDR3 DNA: TGTGCCAGCAGCCAAGCGGGGGCCACGGGGACAGATACGCAGTATTTT
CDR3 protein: CASSQAGATGTDTQYF

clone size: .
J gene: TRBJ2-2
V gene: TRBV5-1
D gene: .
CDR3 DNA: TGCGCCAGCAGCTCCTCGACAGGGAACACCGGGGAGCTGTTTTTT
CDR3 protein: CASSSSTGNTGELFF

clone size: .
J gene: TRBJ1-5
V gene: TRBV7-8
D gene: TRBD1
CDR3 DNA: TGTGCCAGCAGCTTCGGGACAGTGAGCGATAGCAATCAGCCCCAGCATTTT
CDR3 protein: CASSFGTVSDSNQPQHF

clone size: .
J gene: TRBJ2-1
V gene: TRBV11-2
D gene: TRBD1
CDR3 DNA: TGTGCCAGCAGCTCCTCCCGGACAGGGGGCAATGAGCAGTTCTTC
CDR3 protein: CASSSSRTGGNEQFF

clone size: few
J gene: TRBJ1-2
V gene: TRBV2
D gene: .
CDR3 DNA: TGTGCCAGCAGACAACAGGGAGCTAACTATGGCTACACCTTC
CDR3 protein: CASRQQGANYGYTF

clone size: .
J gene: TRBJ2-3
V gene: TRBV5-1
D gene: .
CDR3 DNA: TGCGCCAGCAGCTTGAAGGGGGGGCTGAGCACAGATACGCAGTATTTT
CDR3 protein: CASSLKGGLSTDTQYF

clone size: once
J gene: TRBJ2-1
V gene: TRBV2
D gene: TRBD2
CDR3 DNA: TGTGCCAGCACCGGGACTAGCGATTACAATGAGCAGTTCTTC
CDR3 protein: CASTGTSDYNEQFF

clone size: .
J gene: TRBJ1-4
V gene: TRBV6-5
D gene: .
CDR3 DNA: TGTGCCAGCAGTTACAGCGGGACGGTCGACGAAAAACTGTTTTTT
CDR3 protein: CASSYSGTVDEKLFF

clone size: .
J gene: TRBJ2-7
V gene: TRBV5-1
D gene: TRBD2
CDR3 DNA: TGCGCCAGCAGCTTGGGGACTAGCGACTACGAGCAGTACTTC
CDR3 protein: CASSLGTSDYEQYF

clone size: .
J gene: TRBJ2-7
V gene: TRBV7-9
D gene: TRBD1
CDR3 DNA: TGTGCCAGCAGCCTGCGGACAGGGACGTACGAGCAGTACTTC
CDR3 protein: CASSLRTGTYEQYF

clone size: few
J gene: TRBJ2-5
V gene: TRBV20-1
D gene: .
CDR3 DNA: TGCAGTGCTGGGAGAGAGACCCAGTACTTC
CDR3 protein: CSAGRETQYF

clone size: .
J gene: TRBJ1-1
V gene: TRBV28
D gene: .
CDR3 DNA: TGTGCCATCGGACAGACAGGTGAAGCTTTCTTT
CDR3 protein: CAIGQTGEAFF

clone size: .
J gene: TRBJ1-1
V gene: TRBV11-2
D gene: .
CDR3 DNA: TGTGCCACGGGGCGGGGGATGAACACTGAAGCTTTCTTT
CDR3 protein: CATGRGMNTEAFF

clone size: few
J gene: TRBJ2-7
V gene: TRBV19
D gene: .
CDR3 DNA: TGTGCCAGTAGTTTCACAGCTTTCTACGAGCAGTACTTC
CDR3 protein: CASSFTAFYEQYF

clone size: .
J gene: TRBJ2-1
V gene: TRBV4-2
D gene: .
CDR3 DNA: TGTGCCAGCAGACTAGTTGTTGGGAACAATGAGCAGTTCTTC
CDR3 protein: CASRLVVGNNEQFF

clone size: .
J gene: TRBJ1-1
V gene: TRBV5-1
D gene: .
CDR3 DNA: TGCGCCAGCAGCTTCGGGGGACGCTCCTCTCCAGGCACTGAAGCTTTCTTT
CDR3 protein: CASSFGGRSSPGTEAFF

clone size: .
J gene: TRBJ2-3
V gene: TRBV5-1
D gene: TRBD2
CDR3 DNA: TGCGCCAGCAGCTTGGCCATGAGCGGGAGTCTTACAGATACGCAGTATTTT
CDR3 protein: CASSLAMSGSLTDTQYF

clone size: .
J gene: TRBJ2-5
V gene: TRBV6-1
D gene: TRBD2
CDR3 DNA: TGTGCCAGCAGCAAGGCGGCGGGAGGAGAAGAGACCCAGTACTTC
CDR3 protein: CASSKAAGGEETQYF

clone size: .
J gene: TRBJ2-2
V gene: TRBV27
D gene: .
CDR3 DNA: TGTGCCAGCAGCGAAACAAGCCGACAGGGAGGCCCCGGGGAGCTGTTTTTT
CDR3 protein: CASSETSRQGGPGELFF

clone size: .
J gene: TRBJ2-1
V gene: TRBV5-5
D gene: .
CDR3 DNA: TGTGCCAGCAGCTTGGATCTCAATGAGCAGTTCTTC
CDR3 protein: CASSLDLNEQFF

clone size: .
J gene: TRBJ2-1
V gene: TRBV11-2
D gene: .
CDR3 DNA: TGTGCCAGCAGCTTAGCCCCGTCGGGTTATGAGCAGTTCTTC
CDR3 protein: CASSLAPSGYEQFF

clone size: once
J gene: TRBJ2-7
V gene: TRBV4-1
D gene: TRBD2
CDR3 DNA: TGCGCCAGCAGCCAAACCGGGACTAGCGGTTCCTACGAGCAGTACTTC
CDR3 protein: CASSQTGTSGSYEQYF

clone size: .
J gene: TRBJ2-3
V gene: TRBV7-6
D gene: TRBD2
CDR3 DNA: TGTGCCAGCAGCTTCGAAGCGGGAGGCACAGATACGCAGTATTTT
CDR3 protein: CASSFEAGGTDTQYF

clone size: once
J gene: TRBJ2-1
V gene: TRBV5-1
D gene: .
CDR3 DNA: TGCGCCAGCAGCACCCAGGCCAATACTCGAAATGAGCAGTTCTTC
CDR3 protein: CASSTQANTRNEQFF

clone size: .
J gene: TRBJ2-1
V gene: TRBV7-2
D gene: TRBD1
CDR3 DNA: TGTGCCAGCAGTCTTATGGACAGGGGGCAGAATGAGCAGTTCTTC
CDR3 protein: CASSLMDRGQNEQFF

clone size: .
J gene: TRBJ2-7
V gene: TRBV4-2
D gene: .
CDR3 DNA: TGTGCCAGCAGCCAAGATCGGGAAGGCGAGCAGTACTTC
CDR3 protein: CASSQDREGEQYF

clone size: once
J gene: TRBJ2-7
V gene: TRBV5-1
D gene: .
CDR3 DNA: TGCGCCAGCAGCTTGGACAGCTTCAACTACGAGCAGTACTTC
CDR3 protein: CASSLDSFNYEQYF

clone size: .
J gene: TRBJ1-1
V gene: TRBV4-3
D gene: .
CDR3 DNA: TGCGCCAGCAGCCAAGCCTCGAACACTGAAGCTTTCTTT
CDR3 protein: CASSQASNTEAFF

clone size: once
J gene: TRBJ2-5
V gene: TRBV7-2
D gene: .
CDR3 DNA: TGTGCCAGCAGCTCCCGTCGGGGAGAGACCCAGTACTTC
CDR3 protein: CASSSRRGETQYF

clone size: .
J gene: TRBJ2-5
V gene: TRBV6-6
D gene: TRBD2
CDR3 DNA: TGTGCCAGCAGCGACACTAGCGGGAGGGCGGGGGGGACCCAGTACTTC
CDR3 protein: CASSDTSGRAGGTQYF

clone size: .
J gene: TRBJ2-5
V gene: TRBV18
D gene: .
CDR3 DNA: TGTGCCAGCTCTTCAAATAAAGGTTCACCTACCCTTTCCTTGAGGGAGACCCAGTACTTC
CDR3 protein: CASSSNKGSPTLSLRETQYF